Presented here are 32 T cell receptor beta chains from one specimen sequenced in a study of T cell changes during pregnancy in multiple sclerosis. The data were produced by immunoSEQ multiplex PCR, yet TCRdb's version contains in-frame clones alone and is incomplete. This table has around 34,000 clones, approximately 90% appearing once. This material consisted of CD8+ T cells from peripheral blood mononuclear cells, taken in the first trimester of pregnancy. Every receptor here comes from a female donor with multiple sclerosis, enrolled in a pregnancy study.

This chain uses TRBV18 with TRBJ2-1; 11 nucleotides line up with TRBD2. Trimming cost V 5 bases and J 2 bases; bases outside gene matches: 5. CDR3 length: 16 residues. Germline CDR1 is KGHSH and CDR2 is LQKENI. The CDR3 DNA sequence: TGTGCCAGCTCAACAACTAGCGGGAGACCCTACAATGAGCAGTTCTTC. Amino acids: CASSTTSGRPYNEQFF.

The J gene is TRBJ2-2, the V gene TRBV19, with 10 bases identical to TRBD2. Germline V CDR1 and CDR2: LNHDA, SQIVND (reference sequence). Unmatched junction bases numbered 3, after V lost 8 bases and J lost 3 bases. The CDR3 is 14 residues long. As DNA, the CDR3 is TGTGCCAGTTTCGGACTAGCGGACACCGGGGAGCTGTTTTTT. Amino acid sequence: CASFGLADTGELFF. Full variable domain (outside the CDR3, taken from reference TRBV19 and TRBJ2-2): DGGITQSPKYLFRKEGQNVTLSCEQNLNHDAMYWYRQDPGQGLRLIYYSQIVNDFQKGDIAEGYSVSREKKESFPLTVTSAQKNPTAFYLCASFGLADTGELFFGEGSRLTVL.

The rearrangement links TRBV6-6 to TRBJ2-1; no clear D. Trimming shortened V by 4 bases and J by 6 bases, and 10 bases separated the two germline ends. The CDR3 extends over 13 amino acids. CDR1 MNHNY and CDR2 SVGAGI come from the germline V gene (reference sequence). CDR3 nucleotide sequence: TGTGCCAGCAGTTGGTCGGTAGCCAATGAGCAGTTCTTC. This sequence encodes CASSWSVANEQFF.

The genes are TRBV19 and TRBJ1-1; 8 bases align to TRBD1. The CDR3 sequence is 12 residues long. The germline gives CDR1 LNHDA, CDR2 SQIVND (reference sequence). This chain's CDR3 is CASRGLNTEAFF. The CDR3 bases are TGTGCGTCCAGGGGGCTGAACACTGAAGCTTTCTTT.

The chain joins TRBV28 to TRBJ2-3; D unclear. V shed 10 bases and J shed 0 bases, with 17 bases lying between them. Germline V gene data show CDR1 as MDHEN and CDR2 as SYDVKM. The CDR3 is made up of 15 amino acids. CDR3: CATAHSMLSTDTQYF. The DNA for the CDR3 is TGTGCCACCGCCCACTCAATGTTAAGCACAGATACGCAGTATTTT.

This sequence joins TRBV28 and TRBJ2-7; maybe TRBD2 (6 bases). Trimming left V 6 bases short and J 2 bases short, with 14 bases between. Germline loops: CDR1 MDHEN, CDR2 SYDVKM. This CDR3 has 14 amino acids. CDR3 amino acids: CASRNPGLAYEQYF. The CDR3 coding sequence is TGTGCCAGCAGGAATCCGGGACTGGCCTACGAGCAGTACTTC.

This chain connects TRBV6-1 to TRBJ2-2, with D perhaps matching TRBD2 (6 bases). Trimming stripped 1 base from V and 4 bases from J, with 13 bases between. The CDR3 totals 16 residues. The germline CDR1 and CDR2 sequences are MNHNS and SASEGT. CDR3 sequence (DNA): TGTGCCAGCAGTGAAGGTCGACTAGTCCCCACCGGGGAGCTGTTTTTT. Encoded protein: CASSEGRLVPTGELFF.

The chain has TRBV27 and TRBJ2-7, with D possibly being TRBD1 (5 bases). CDR3 length equals 12 residues. V was cut by 3 bases and J by 4 bases, with 7 bases left in between. The germline V gene encodes CDR1 MNHEY and CDR2 SMNVEV (reference sequence). The CDR3 nucleotides are TGTGCCAGCAGTTTGGGGCGGTACGAGCAGTACTTC. As protein: CASSLGRYEQYF.

The chain recombines TRBV11-1 with TRBJ2-7, with D possibly being TRBD2 (5 bases). Germline V gives CDR1 SGHAT, CDR2 FQDESV (reference sequence). The CDR3 contains 12 residues. Trimming took 0 bases from V and 6 from J, leaving 6 bases between them. The CDR3 DNA sequence: TGTGCCAGCAGCTTAGCAGGAGGCGAGCAGTACTTC. Residues: CASSLAGGEQYF.

This clone was seen once. The chain carries TRBV9 and TRBJ1-2, with 9 positions matching TRBD1. Germline V gene data show CDR1 as SGDLS and CDR2 as YYNGEE. CDR3 length: 13 residues. The trim removed 5 bases at V and 3 bases at J, leaving 2 bases unmatched. This CDR3 is CASRGQGYYGYTF. The CDR3 nucleotides are TGTGCCAGCAGGGGACAGGGTTACTATGGCTACACCTTC.

The chain carries TRBV27 and TRBJ1-1; D perhaps matches TRBD1 (5 bases). V lost 6 bases, J lost 0 bases, and 8 bases lay in between. Germline V lookup: CDR1 MNHEY, CDR2 SMNVEV (reference sequence). The CDR3 is 13 amino acids. Written as DNA, the CDR3 is TGTGCCAGCAGGGGGGGTATGAACACTGAAGCTTTCTTT. It translates to CASRGGMNTEAFF.

The V and J genes are TRBV7-6 and TRBJ1-1, with D tentatively TRBD1 (6 bases). The CDR3 length is 14 residues. V lost 5 bases to trimming and J lost 5 bases, with 15 bases between them. Germline V gene sequence: CDR1 SGHVS, CDR2 FNYEAQ. This CDR3 is CASSERGGKTEAFF. CDR3 nucleotide sequence: TGTGCCAGCAGCGAACGGGGGGGCAAGACTGAAGCTTTCTTT.

The rearrangement uses TRBV6-5 and TRBJ2-7, with D possibly TRBD1 on 6 matching bases. Germline V CDR1 and CDR2: MNHEY, SVGAGI. Between the trimmed V and J ends, which lost 2 bases and 9 bases, there was a span of 8 bases. The CDR3 has 11 amino acids. CDR3 in DNA: TGTGCCAGCAGTTACGGGGGCAGGCAGTACTTC. Its translation: CASSYGGRQYF.

The V call is TRBV14, the J call TRBJ2-1; 8 nucleotides line up with TRBD2. The CDR3 spans 14 residues. V shed 4 bases and J 8 bases; nucleotides not matched to a gene: 7. CDR1 SGHDN and CDR2 FVKESK come from the germline V gene. CDR3 region: CASSRGTRGDEQFF. As DNA, the CDR3 is TGTGCCAGCAGCCGGGGGACTAGGGGCGATGAGCAGTTCTTC.

The chain combines TRBV11-2 with TRBJ2-3; 9 bases map to TRBD2. Germline V gives CDR1 SGHAT, CDR2 FQNNGV. The CDR3 length is 16 residues. V was clipped by 5 bases and J by 2 bases; unmatched bases: 8. CDR3 protein: CASSPGLAGLTDTQYF. The CDR3 bases are TGTGCCAGCAGCCCAGGGCTAGCGGGACTCACAGATACGCAGTATTTT.

The chain couples TRBV6-5 to TRBJ2-1; 8 bases align to TRBD1. Looked up from germline, CDR1 is MNHEY and CDR2 is SVGAGI. This CDR3 spans 13 amino acids. V was pared by 0 bases and J by 15 bases, with 7 bases of the junction left unmatched. CDR3 amino acids: CASSYSGTGLRFF. Written as DNA, the CDR3 is TGTGCCAGCAGTTACTCCGGGACAGGTTTAAGGTTCTTC.

The gene calls are TRBV28 and TRBJ1-2; 12 bases map to TRBD1. In germline, CDR1 is MDHEN, CDR2 SYDVKM. After removal of 6 bases from V and 0 bases from J, the junction contained 5 bases not matched to a gene. CDR3 size: 16 residues. The CDR3 nucleotides are TGTGCCAGCAGCAGCGGGACAGGGGGCTCTAACTATGGCTACACCTTC. The encoded protein is CASSSGTGGSNYGYTF.

The CDR3 here is CASSLLAGETQYF. The CDR3 nucleotides are TGTGCCAGCAGCTTACTAGCGGGGGAGACCCAGTACTTC. The chain has TRBV11-2 and TRBJ2-5; 9 bases are shared with TRBD2. The V gene end was trimmed by 2 bases and the J gene end by 5 bases; junction bases not matched to a gene: 0. CDR1 is SGHAT and CDR2 is FQNNGV in the germline V gene. The CDR3 has 13 residues. Full variable domain (missing parts from reference TRBV11-2 and TRBJ2-5): EAGVAQSPRYKIIEKRQSVAFWCNPISGHATLYWYQQILGQGPKLLIQFQNNGVVDDSQLPKDRFSAERLKGVDSTLKIQPAKLEDSAVYLCASSLLAGETQYFGPGTRLLVL.

This chain uses TRBV2 with TRBJ1-1; TRBD1 aligns across 8 bases. After removal of 8 bases from V and 1 base from J, the junction contained 9 bases not matched to a gene. The length of the CDR3 is 15 residues. Looked up from germline, CDR1 is SNHLY and CDR2 is FYNNEI. CDR3 loop: CASGVQGVGNTEAFF. CDR3 bases: TGTGCCAGCGGGGTACAGGGGGTTGGGAACACTGAAGCTTTCTTT.

This clone appeared once. This chain uses TRBV5-5 with TRBJ1-2; D may be TRBD1 (5 bases). The germline V and J ends were trimmed by 1 base and 4 bases, with 11 bases remaining between them. CDR1 and CDR2 from the germline V gene are SGHKS and YYEKEE (reference sequence). This CDR3 contains 14 residues. CDR3: CASSLTGSGYGYTF. CDR3 DNA: TGTGCCAGCAGCTTGACAGGATCGGGCTATGGCTACACCTTC.

V and J are TRBV27 and TRBJ1-5; D is unclear. This CDR3 has 13 residues. The V gene's germline CDR1 is MNHEY and CDR2 SMNVEV (reference sequence). The V end was cut by 6 bases, the J end by 6 bases, with 12 bases between. Here the CDR3 DNA reads TGTGCCAGCAGGGGAGGTCAGTTTCAGCCCCAGCATTTT. It specifies CASRGGQFQPQHF.

The rearrangement links TRBV7-6 to TRBJ2-7, with D uncertain. In germline, CDR1 is SGHVS, CDR2 FNYEAQ. The CDR3 sequence is 13 residues long. Trimming took 0 bases from V and 2 from J, leaving 5 bases between them. DNA for the CDR3: TGTGCCAGCAGCTTAGCCCAGACCTACGAGCAGTACTTC. This translates into CASSLAQTYEQYF. The entire variable domain, with the rest obtained from reference TRBV7-6 and TRBJ2-7, is as follows: GAGVSQSPRYKVTKRGQDVALRCDPISGHVSLYWYRQALGQGPEFLTYFNYEAQQDKSGLPNDRFSAERPEGSISTLTIQRTEQRDSAMYRCASSLAQTYEQYFGPGTRLTVT.

This rearrangement joins TRBV18 to TRBJ1-1, with TRBD1 as a possible D gene (5 bases). The CDR3 is made up of 15 amino acids. Germline CDR1 KGHSH, CDR2 LQKENI. V gave up 3 bases and J gave up 1 base, with 12 bases separating them. CDR3 nucleotides: TGTGCCAGCTCACCTTCGGACACCCCGAACACTGAAGCTTTCTTT. Translation gives CASSPSDTPNTEAFF.

CDR3 residues: CASSNQGNGYTF. CDR3 coding DNA: TGTGCCAGCAGTAACCAGGGGAACGGCTACACCTTC. This chain connects TRBV6-5 to TRBJ1-2; D may be TRBD1 (6 bases). CDR1 is MNHEY and CDR2 is SVGAGI in the germline V gene. This CDR3 region has 12 residues. Deletions cut 5 bases from V and 8 bases from J, with 12 bases between.

The chain is built from TRBV28 and TRBJ1-4, with D possibly TRBD1 on 5 matching bases. Trimming pared 5 bases from V and 3 bases from J, leaving 16 bases between. CDR3 length equals 16 residues. Germline V gene lookup returns CDR1 MDHEN and CDR2 SYDVKM. The CDR3 bases are TGTGCCAGCAGTAGAGCCTCTGGGGCGGCTAATGAAAAACTGTTTTTT. It codes for CASSRASGAANEKLFF.

This clone showed up just a few times. The gene calls are TRBV5-1 and TRBJ2-3, with unresolved D. Germline assignment: CDR1 SGHRS and CDR2 YFSETQ. V was trimmed by 1 base and J by 4 bases, leaving 19 bases between them. The CDR3 is 17 amino acids. In nucleotides, the CDR3 is TGCGCCAGCAGCTTGAGAGTGCAACCTATCATACCAGATACGCAGTATTTT. This gives the protein CASSLRVQPIIPDTQYF.

The chain joins TRBV27 to TRBJ1-4; possible D gene TRBD1, 5 bases. This CDR3 region has 14 residues. Per the germline V gene, CDR1 is MNHEY and CDR2 is SMNVEV (reference sequence). The V end lost 8 bases, the J end lost 6 bases, and 16 bases lay between the germline ends. CDR3 sequence (DNA): TGTGCCAGCGGGCCTCCGGGAGGGGATGAAAAACTGTTTTTT. Its protein is CASGPPGGDEKLFF.

DNA of the CDR3: TGTGCCAGCAGCTCGGGGGGGCTCTCCGAGCAGTACTTC. Translating it yields CASSSGGLSEQYF. The V and J genes are TRBV7-9 and TRBJ2-7; TRBD2 matches 8 bases. The CDR3 length is 13 residues. Germline loops: CDR1 SEHNR, CDR2 FQNEAQ (reference sequence). After removal of 4 bases from V and 6 bases from J, the junction contained 5 bases not matched to a gene. The full variable domain, its missing parts supplied by reference TRBV7-9 and TRBJ2-7, is DTGVSQNPRHKITKRGQNVTFRCDPISEHNRLYWYRQTLGQGPEFLTYFQNEAQLEKSRLLSDRFSAERPKGSFSTLEIQRTEQGDSAMYLCASSSGGLSEQYFGPGTRLTVT.

This clone was seen a single time. The DNA for the CDR3 is TGCAGCGTTCACAGCGGGAGGGCCGCGGATACGCAGTATTTT. This sequence encodes CSVHSGRAADTQYF. The chain carries TRBV29-1 and TRBJ2-3; 10 nucleotides match TRBD2. V dropped 5 bases and J dropped 6; count of bases not matched to a gene: 8. This CDR3 contains 14 residues. Per germline, CDR1 SQVTM and CDR2 ANQGSEA.

The chain is built from TRBV7-6 and TRBJ2-1; 11 bases agree with TRBD2. The CDR3 is made up of 15 amino acids. J gave up 7 bases and V 0 bases, and 2 bases lay outside the gene matches. Germline V CDR1 and CDR2: SGHVS, FNYEAQ. This CDR3 reads CASSLARTSGNEQFF. CDR3 nucleotide sequence: TGTGCCAGCAGCTTAGCCCGGACTAGCGGGAATGAGCAGTTCTTC.

This sequence joins TRBV5-1 and TRBJ2-7, with D possibly being TRBD2 (6 bases). The CDR3 sequence is 13 residues long. Trimming removed 4 bases from V and 3 bases from J, with 11 bases in between. The germline CDR1 and CDR2 sequences are SGHRS and YFSETQ. DNA of the CDR3: TGCGCCAGCAGCCCGGGGGTGGGCTACGAGCAGTACTTC. It encodes CASSPGVGYEQYF.

The V gene is TRBV7-9, the J gene TRBJ2-5; TRBD2 aligns across 10 bases. Germline V gives CDR1 SEHNR, CDR2 FQNEAQ (reference sequence). The CDR3 is 15 residues long. The V segment lost 6 bases and the J segment 3 bases; nucleotides outside the gene matches: 7. Here the CDR3 reads CASSAVAGGEETQYF. For the CDR3, the DNA is TGTGCCAGCAGTGCGGTAGCGGGAGGCGAAGAGACCCAGTACTTC. The whole variable domain, filled in from reference TRBV7-9 and TRBJ2-5, reads DTGVSQNPRHKITKRGQNVTFRCDPISEHNRLYWYRQTLGQGPEFLTYFQNEAQLEKSRLLSDRFSAERPKGSFSTLEIQRTEQGDSAMYLCASSAVAGGEETQYFGPGTRLLVL.